This is a list of T cell receptor beta chains from one sample in a study of blood T cells in healthy people across ages. TCRdb analysed the 5' RACE reads with MiXCR anew, one entry per CDR3 protein. This table holds fewer than 2,000,000 distinct CDR3 sequences, about two fifths found once. Sample: blood. The source is a human donor in good health. Each CDR3 is given with its conserved first and last residue. The order of the fields is CDR3 protein, CDR3 DNA, clone size, V gene, J gene, D gene. D genes are given only for firm matches. Some rows mark clone size as missing; the rest say once, few, many or name a class of expanded clone.

CDR3 protein: CSVELSSTASPYEQYF
CDR3 DNA: TGCAGCGTTGAATTATCCTCGACGGCGTCCCCCTACGAGCAGTACTTC
clone size: -
V gene: TRBV29-1
J gene: TRBJ2-7
D gene: -

CDR3 protein: CASSSLYAPGLAGGRYNEQFF
CDR3 DNA: TGTGCCAGCAGCTCACTATACGCCCCGGGACTAGCGGGGGGCCGGTACAATGAGCAGTTCTTC
clone size: -
V gene: TRBV5-5
J gene: TRBJ2-1
D gene: TRBD2

CDR3 protein: CSALPIWNEQYF
CDR3 DNA: TGCAGTGCTTTACCGATCTGGAACGAGCAGTACTTC
clone size: -
V gene: TRBV20-1
J gene: TRBJ2-7
D gene: -

CDR3 protein: CSVESPLGGRDTEAFF
CDR3 DNA: TGCAGCGTTGAATCCCCCTTGGGGGGTAGGGACACTGAAGCTTTCTTT
clone size: -
V gene: TRBV29-1
J gene: TRBJ1-1
D gene: -

CDR3 protein: CASSLARGNTEAFF
CDR3 DNA: TGTGCCAGCAGCTTAGCCAGGGGGAACACTGAAGCTTTCTTT
clone size: many
V gene: TRBV7-2
J gene: TRBJ1-1
D gene: -

CDR3 protein: CASSRVRATDTQYF
CDR3 DNA: TGTGCCAGCTCACGCGTCAGGGCCACAGATACGCAGTATTTT
clone size: -
V gene: TRBV18
J gene: TRBJ2-3
D gene: -

CDR3 protein: CASSLETGFPYEQYF
CDR3 DNA: TGTGCCAGCAGCTTGGAGACAGGGTTTCCCTACGAGCAGTACTTC
clone size: -
V gene: TRBV5-5
J gene: TRBJ2-7
D gene: TRBD1

CDR3 protein: CSALTGGGETQYF
CDR3 DNA: TGCAGCGCGCTAACAGGGGGCGGGGAGACCCAGTACTTC
clone size: few
V gene: TRBV29-1
J gene: TRBJ2-5
D gene: TRBD1

CDR3 protein: CASSYPQGPTDTQYF
CDR3 DNA: TGTGCCAGCAGTTACCCTCAAGGCCCCACAGATACGCAGTATTTT
clone size: -
V gene: TRBV6-6
J gene: TRBJ2-3
D gene: -

CDR3 protein: CSAAETGTANYEQYF
CDR3 DNA: TGCAGTGCTGCCGAGACCGGGACAGCCAACTACGAGCAGTACTTC
clone size: few
V gene: TRBV20-1
J gene: TRBJ2-7
D gene: TRBD1

CDR3 protein: CASSPRQGWLANYGYTF
CDR3 DNA: TGTGCCAGCAGTCCAAGACAGGGGTGGTTAGCTAACTATGGCTACACCTTC
clone size: -
V gene: TRBV28
J gene: TRBJ1-2
D gene: TRBD1

CDR3 protein: CASSSLQSYKQYF
CDR3 DNA: TGTGCCAGCAGCTCCCTACAGAGCTACAAGCAGTACTTC
clone size: few
V gene: TRBV7-2
J gene: TRBJ2-4
D gene: -

CDR3 protein: CASSFSESTGELFF
CDR3 DNA: TGTGCCAGCAGTTTTTCCGAGAGCACCGGGGAGCTGTTTTTT
clone size: -
V gene: TRBV12-3/TRBV12-4
J gene: TRBJ2-2
D gene: -

CDR3 protein: CASSLFRGIEQFF
CDR3 DNA: TGTGCCAGCAGTCTTTTTAGGGGGATTGAGCAGTTCTTC
clone size: few
V gene: TRBV7-2
J gene: TRBJ2-1
D gene: -

CDR3 protein: CASSTGQRSPSEQYF
CDR3 DNA: TGTGCCAGCAGTACGGGACAGAGGAGTCCTTCCGAGCAGTACTTC
clone size: once
V gene: TRBV11-2
J gene: TRBJ2-7
D gene: TRBD1

CDR3 protein: CSASRDTNTEAFF
CDR3 DNA: TGCAGTGCTAGTCGGGACACTAACACTGAAGCTTTCTTT
clone size: few
V gene: TRBV20-1
J gene: TRBJ1-1
D gene: -

CDR3 protein: CSVDQGVMAKGYTF
CDR3 DNA: TGCAGCGTTGATCAGGGGGTAATGGCGAAGGGCTACACCTTC
clone size: few
V gene: TRBV29-1
J gene: TRBJ1-2
D gene: TRBD1

CDR3 protein: CAGSELAENTDTQYF
CDR3 DNA: TGTGCCGGCAGTGAACTAGCGGAAAACACAGATACGCAGTATTTT
clone size: -
V gene: TRBV12-3/TRBV12-4
J gene: TRBJ2-3
D gene: TRBD2

CDR3 protein: CASSYKGGYTEAFF
CDR3 DNA: TGTGCCAGCAGCTACAAGGGGGGTTACACTGAAGCTTTCTTT
clone size: -
V gene: TRBV5-4
J gene: TRBJ1-1
D gene: -

CDR3 protein: CSATREAQVETQYF
CDR3 DNA: TGCAGTGCTACTAGGGAGGCACAAGTGGAGACCCAGTACTTC
clone size: few
V gene: TRBV20-1
J gene: TRBJ2-5
D gene: -

CDR3 protein: CASSPGRREQYF
CDR3 DNA: TGTGCCAGCAGCCCAGGCAGGAGAGAGCAGTACTTC
clone size: -
V gene: TRBV7-9
J gene: TRBJ2-5
D gene: -

CDR3 protein: CSARVPGLQGGYTF
CDR3 DNA: TGCAGTGCTAGGGTTCCCGGGCTCCAAGGGGGCTACACCTTC
clone size: few
V gene: TRBV20-1
J gene: TRBJ1-2
D gene: -

CDR3 protein: CASSYPGGSLYGYTF
CDR3 DNA: TGTGCCAGCAGTTATCCAGGGGGCTCTCTCTATGGCTACACCTTC
clone size: -
V gene: TRBV12-3/TRBV12-4
J gene: TRBJ1-2
D gene: TRBD1

CDR3 protein: CASSLTGSDYNSPLHF
CDR3 DNA: TGTGCCAGCAGCTTAACAGGTTCCGACTATAATTCACCCCTCCACTTT
clone size: -
V gene: TRBV7-2
J gene: TRBJ1-6
D gene: -

CDR3 protein: CSVSVESSYNEQYF
CDR3 DNA: TGCAGCGTCTCTGTTGAGAGCTCCTACAATGAGCAGTACTTC
clone size: -
V gene: TRBV29-1
J gene: TRBJ2-7
D gene: -

CDR3 protein: CASSYRTGLTDTQYF
CDR3 DNA: TGTGCCAGCAGCTACCGGACAGGGCTGACAGATACGCAGTATTTT
clone size: few
V gene: TRBV7-8
J gene: TRBJ2-3
D gene: TRBD1

CDR3 protein: CSARARLGSFF
CDR3 DNA: TGCAGTGCTAGGGCCAGGTTGGGGTCTTTCTTT
clone size: -
V gene: TRBV20-1
J gene: TRBJ1-1
D gene: -

CDR3 protein: CASSFQHDIRTDTQYF
CDR3 DNA: TGTGCCAGCAGCTTCCAACACGATATTCGCACAGATACGCAGTATTTT
clone size: few
V gene: TRBV7-2
J gene: TRBJ2-3
D gene: -

CDR3 protein: CASSVAGAPRNEQFF
CDR3 DNA: TGTGCCAGCAGTGTAGCGGGGGCCCCCCGCAATGAGCAGTTCTTC
clone size: once
V gene: TRBV27
J gene: TRBJ2-1
D gene: TRBD2

CDR3 protein: CASSVLVQGGTEAFF
CDR3 DNA: TGTGCCAGCAGTGTGCTTGTCCAAGGAGGGACTGAAGCTTTCTTT
clone size: -
V gene: TRBV2
J gene: TRBJ1-1
D gene: -

CDR3 protein: CSARDGRGADTQYF
CDR3 DNA: TGCAGTGCTAGAGATGGTAGGGGCGCAGATACGCAGTATTTT
clone size: -
V gene: TRBV20-1
J gene: TRBJ2-3
D gene: -

CDR3 protein: CASSQVSLPARFRLGRDYGYTF
CDR3 DNA: TGTGCCAGCAGCCAAGTGAGCCTCCCGGCAAGATTTAGATTGGGCAGGGACTATGGCTACACCTTC
clone size: -
V gene: TRBV4-2
J gene: TRBJ1-2
D gene: -

CDR3 protein: CASSYSGDVTEAFF
CDR3 DNA: TGTGCCAGCAGTTACTCGGGCGACGTCACTGAAGCTTTCTTT
clone size: once
V gene: TRBV6-6
J gene: TRBJ1-1
D gene: -

CDR3 protein: CASGLDSRGYGYTF
CDR3 DNA: TGTGCCAGCGGCTTGGACAGCCGGGGGTATGGCTACACCTTC
clone size: -
V gene: TRBV6-5
J gene: TRBJ1-2
D gene: -

CDR3 protein: CATARPGTDTQYF
CDR3 DNA: TGTGCCACAGCCAGACCCGGGACAGATACGCAGTATTTT
clone size: -
V gene: TRBV24-1
J gene: TRBJ2-3
D gene: -

CDR3 protein: CASSQRQGGEETQYF
CDR3 DNA: TGTGCCAGCAGCCAAAGACAGGGGGGTGAGGAGACCCAGTACTTC
clone size: -
V gene: TRBV7-9
J gene: TRBJ2-5
D gene: TRBD1

CDR3 protein: CASTTRDTYNEQFF
CDR3 DNA: TGTGCCAGTACCACCAGGGACACATACAATGAGCAGTTCTTC
clone size: few
V gene: TRBV19
J gene: TRBJ2-1
D gene: -

CDR3 protein: CASSSTEVGGNTEAFF
CDR3 DNA: TGTGCCAGCAGTTCGACCGAAGTGGGGGGTAACACTGAAGCTTTCTTT
clone size: -
V gene: TRBV6-6
J gene: TRBJ1-1
D gene: -

CDR3 protein: CASSQTGDVYEQYF
CDR3 DNA: TGTGCCAGCAGCCAGACAGGGGACGTCTACGAGCAGTACTTC
clone size: -
V gene: TRBV9
J gene: TRBJ2-7
D gene: TRBD1

CDR3 protein: CSARGSRDQETQYF
CDR3 DNA: TGCAGTGCTAGAGGTAGCCGGGACCAAGAGACCCAGTACTTC
clone size: -
V gene: TRBV20-1
J gene: TRBJ2-5
D gene: -

CDR3 protein: CASHPGGGYNEQFF
CDR3 DNA: TGTGCCAGTCACCCAGGGGGCGGGTACAATGAGCAGTTCTTC
clone size: -
V gene: TRBV7-3
J gene: TRBJ2-1
D gene: TRBD1

CDR3 protein: CASRNQREAKNIQYF
CDR3 DNA: TGTGCCAGCAGAAATCAAAGGGAGGCCAAAAACATTCAGTACTTC
clone size: -
V gene: TRBV11-2
J gene: TRBJ2-4
D gene: -

CDR3 protein: CSVGGSRQETQYF
CDR3 DNA: TGCAGCGTCGGGGGATCAAGACAAGAGACCCAGTACTTC
clone size: many
V gene: TRBV29-1
J gene: TRBJ2-5
D gene: -

CDR3 protein: CASSQGAVGGGETQYF
CDR3 DNA: TGCGCCAGCAGCCAAGGAGCCGTTGGGGGAGGAGAGACCCAGTACTTC
clone size: few
V gene: TRBV4-3
J gene: TRBJ2-5
D gene: -

CDR3 protein: CASTNSFSGANVLTF
CDR3 DNA: TGCGCCAGCACCAACAGCTTCTCTGGGGCCAACGTCCTGACTTTC
clone size: few
V gene: TRBV5-1
J gene: TRBJ2-6
D gene: -

CDR3 protein: CASSFPRGLAGDNEQFF
CDR3 DNA: TGTGCCAGCAGTTTCCCCCGGGGACTAGCGGGGGACAATGAGCAGTTCTTC
clone size: few
V gene: TRBV6-2/TRBV6-3
J gene: TRBJ2-1
D gene: TRBD2

CDR3 protein: CASSSSSRWGSRGTQYF
CDR3 DNA: -
clone size: -
V gene: TRBV6-5
J gene: TRBJ2-7
D gene: -

CDR3 protein: CSEGQDNQPQHF
CDR3 DNA: TGCAGCGAAGGACAGGACAATCAGCCCCAGCATTTT
clone size: -
V gene: TRBV29-1
J gene: TRBJ1-5
D gene: TRBD1

CDR3 protein: CATSDPGQINIQYF
CDR3 DNA: TGTGCCACCAGTGACCCTGGACAAATAAACATTCAGTACTTC
clone size: -
V gene: TRBV24-1
J gene: TRBJ2-4
D gene: -

CDR3 protein: CASSYGALRGEQYF
CDR3 DNA: TGTGCCAGCAGTTATGGGGCCCTGAGGGGCGAGCAGTACTTC
clone size: -
V gene: TRBV7-2
J gene: TRBJ2-7
D gene: -